This T cell receptor beta chain was captured in a study of vaccination and CD4 T cells after COVID-19 (dated 2022 in TCRdb). About the investigation overall: Convalescent patients had a positive SARS-CoV-2 result on nasal swab PCR, and of these patients, several had mild disease and one had severe disease. Overlapping spike peptide pools from SARS-CoV-2 and from the common cold coronaviruses HCoV-NL63, HCoV-OC43 and HCoV-229E were used as culture stimuli. In control cultures, a CEFX viral epitope pool was used as positive control, an HIV-1 Nef peptide pool was used as negative control, or no peptide was added. Post-COVID blood samples from convalescent patients were collected a median of 101 days after diagnosis, with a range of about 30 to 170 days. Post-vaccine blood samples were collected a median of around 2.5 months after the second vaccine dose, ranging from 14 to 241 days. In some eleven COVID-19 convalescent patients and a handful of infection-naive healthy vaccine recipients, researchers compared the spike-specific CD4+ TCR repertoire from before mRNA vaccination with the repertoire from after. In the convalescent cohort there were six males and four females, among whom were two Hispanic individuals, seven Caucasians, two Asians and one multiracial person. Two doses of either the Pfizer-BioNTech BNT162b2 vaccine (n=8) or the Moderna mRNA-1273 vaccine (n=2) were administered to participants. What the research found in general, with its limitations: The median number of SARS-CoV-2-reactive clonotypes rose from approximately 20 after infection to some 37 after vaccination, but the change was not significant. Of the vaccine-specific clones in convalescent patients, 304 of 307, or nearly all, reacted only to SARS-CoV-2 spike and did not cross-react with common cold coronaviruses. The number of convalescent patients in the study was relatively small, and the study did not examine early timepoints following natural infection. In convalescent patients, a median around 84% of post-vaccine SARS-CoV-2-reactive clones were detected only after vaccination, and vaccine-specific priming was suggested by this finding.

In the case of this clonotype: This clone's antigen is unknown. No much larger clonotype is one base removed from it; base qualities were not supplied.

V is reduced by 6 bases and J by 6 bases, leaving a spacing of 27 bases between them. CDR3 length: 18 amino acids, cysteine to phenylalanine. The kept DNA is CDR3 alone, 54 bases in frame from the first base. Via the germline V gene, CDR1 is SGHTA and CDR2 FQGTGA. The intended sense of this specimen's treatment or condition label: 10-day PBMC culture with coronavirus spike peptide pools or control peptides (ViraFEST assay). The ViraFEST assay was used in the study, in which antigen-specific T cells were expanded with peptide pools and expanded clonotypes were subsequently identified by TCR sequencing. Positive SARS-CoV-2 PCR tests in the convalescent patients dated from March to December 2020, before Alpha, Beta and Delta variants emerged in the United States. Each well held around 2 million PBMCs cultured with 9 to 10 ug/ml peptide pools in IMDM containing roughly 4.7% human AB serum and 9 to 10 IU/ml IL-2. Half of the culture medium was replaced with fresh IL-2-containing medium on days 3 and 7. Once the cells had been in culture for 10 days, the EasySep CD4+ T cell isolation kit was used to isolate CD4+ T cells by negative selection. PBMCs were separated from whole blood using Ficoll-Paque Plus gradient centrifugation and then either used fresh or cryopreserved at -140C. Each culture condition was generally run in triplicate wells.

Receptor libraries were prepared by PCR. DNA from cultured CD4+ T cells was subjected to TCR sequencing with the Oncomine TCR Beta short-read assay at the Johns Hopkins FTIC core. Genomic DNA was extracted from the cultured CD4+ T cells with the QIAamp micro DNA kit. The Oncomine TCR Beta libraries from cultured CD4+ T cells were pooled using unique dual indexes and then sequenced on an Illumina iSeq 100. The authors' pipeline ran thus. Non-productive sequences were removed, and CDR3s that did not start with C, did not end with F or W, or were shorter than 7 amino acids were discarded. The MANAFEST web application identified antigen-specific clonotypes by comparing peptide-stimulated wells against reference wells and other culture wells. An FDR below 0.05, an odds ratio above 5, and a productive frequency above 0.1% in at least two of three replicate wells were required for clones to be considered positive. A clonotype was classed as cross-reactive if the clonotype showed significant expansion both in SARS-CoV-2 spike wells and in at least one common cold coronavirus spike condition. CDR3 homology was assessed with Levenshtein distances (stringdist) and unrooted phylogenetic trees (ape) in R version 3.6.1. TCRdb took the public reads, trimmed them with fastp at Q25, ran MiXCR for clone calling and kept in-frame beta chains. Under each unique CDR3 protein, matching rows form one entry showing the most common genes and DNA. These V and J calls are TCRdb output, not the study's own analysis. The sample table contains approximately 20,000 distinct CDR3 sequences; only one count was recorded for 30% to 40% of them. The top ten clones comprise 14% to 15% of the sample.

The receptor comes from a human donor with COVID-19. What was sequenced was cultured CD4+ T cells from blood. The chain links TRBV7-3 with TRBJ2-1, with no confident D gene call. The CDR3 here reads CASRHRPRGPPPGNEQFF. In nucleotides, the sequence is TGTGCCAGCAGACACCGCCCGCGCGGCCCACCCCCAGGCAATGAGCAGTTCTTC. The reference TRBV7-3 and TRBJ2-1 proteins fill in what lies around the CDR3, so the full variable domain reads GAGVSQTPSNKVTEKGKYVELRCDPISGHTALYWYRQSLGQGPEFLIYFQGTGAADDSGLPNDRFFAVRPEGSVSTLKIQRTERGDSAVYLCASRHRPRGPPPGNEQFFGPGTRLTVL.